This entry lists 7 T cell receptor beta chains sequenced from one sample in a study of Graves' ophthalmopathy and Graves' hyperthyroidism. Amplification of the TCR beta CDR3 regions used RNA transcripts (as template). First-round RT-PCR with HTBI primers preceded a second-round multiplex PCR. One entry per CDR3 protein, called by TCRdb with MiXCR from the multiplex PCR reads. The repertoire consists of about 1.1 million distinct CDR3 sequences, with 36% occurring once and the leading ten covering more than 9.5%. The sample consisted of peripheral blood or thyroid tissue (not recorded which). The receptors were sampled from an adult man with Graves' hyperthyroidism.

The J gene is TRBJ2-7, the V gene TRBV7-2; the match to TRBD1 covers 8 bases. V gave up 4 bases and J gave up 2 bases; unmatched junction bases: 7. Germline assignment: CDR1 SGHTA and CDR2 FQGNSA. The CDR3 sequence is 15 residues long. Here the CDR3 DNA reads TGTGCCAGCAGCTACATGGACAGGGCGGCCTACGAGCAGTACTTC. Its translation: CASSYMDRAAYEQYF.

This chain connects TRBV4-1 to TRBJ2-7; D is undetermined. This CDR3 has 14 amino acids. Trimming shortened V by 2 bases and J by 0 bases, and 8 bases separated the two germline ends. From germline, CDR1 is MGHRA and CDR2 YSYEKL. CDR3 loop: CASSQIPHSYEQYF. CDR3 bases: TGCGCCAGCAGCCAAATTCCCCACTCCTACGAGCAGTACTTC.

The chain joins TRBV2 to TRBJ2-3; D unresolved. This CDR3 contains 15 residues. The V and J ends lost 8 bases and 4 bases respectively, with 19 bases between them. CDR1 is SNHLY, CDR2 FYNNEI, per germline. The CDR3 is CASGVGRRRADTQYF. The DNA for the CDR3 is TGTGCCAGCGGCGTCGGACGACGTAGGGCAGATACGCAGTATTTT.

Comment on this clonotype: Since a much larger clone is just one base distant, this may be a read error. The chain employs TRBV6-5 and TRBJ1-1; D uncertain. The length of the CDR3 is 13 residues. V was cut by 8 bases and J by 4 bases, with 14 bases left in between. Germline V lookup: CDR1 MNHEY, CDR2 SVGAGI. CDR3 DNA sequence: TGTGCCAGCGGAAGACCTAGAAGCACTGAAGCTTTCTTT. It yields the protein CASGRPRSTEAFF.

This clonotype occurred many times. This chain links TRBV7-9 with TRBJ1-2, with unresolved D. The germline V and J ends were trimmed by 3 bases and 0 bases, with 14 bases remaining between them. The CDR3 has 16 residues. Germline V gives CDR1 SEHNR, CDR2 FQNEAQ (reference sequence). In nucleotides, the CDR3 is TGTGCCAGCAGCTTTCTAGGACGGGCGCCTAACTATGGCTACACCTTC. It yields the protein CASSFLGRAPNYGYTF.

About this clonotype: A much more abundant neighbour one base away suggests this may be a read error. The chain is built from TRBV20-1 and TRBJ1-5; D unresolved. The CDR3 spans 12 residues. The germline V gene has CDR1 DFQATT and CDR2 SNEGSKA (reference sequence). The germline V and J ends were trimmed by 5 bases and 4 bases, with 9 bases remaining between them. The CDR3 nucleotides are TGCAGTGCTGCTGACCCAAATCAGCCCCAGCATTTT. It is translated as CSAADPNQPQHF.

The chain has TRBV6-2 or TRBV6-3 and TRBJ2-5, with D perhaps TRBD1 or TRBD2 (5 bases each). V was trimmed by 2 bases and J by 1 base, leaving 17 bases between them. The CDR3 extends over 17 amino acids. Germline V gives CDR1 MNHEY, CDR2 SVGEGT. The CDR3 sequence: CASSYGASGIRQETQYF. DNA for the CDR3: TGTGCCAGCAGTTACGGGGCCTCCGGGATCCGCCAAGAGACCCAGTACTTC.